The entry that follows covers one TCR beta chain sequence. Its antigen remains unknown. Time point meaning: patch test 3, about 24 weeks after DPC sensitization. Treatment of the sample: therapeutic diphenylcyclopropenone sensitization with weekly scalp DPC. TCRdb redid the calling of the RACE reads with MiXCR, one entry per CDR3 protein. The sample shows about 160,000 distinct CDR3 sequences, about a quarter of them seen only once. The data stem from a study of human T cells and chemical hapten exposure. CDR1 is DFQATT and CDR2 is SNEGSKA in the germline V gene (reference sequence). The CDR3 consists of 15 residues. V was trimmed by 0 bases and J by 6 bases, leaving 15 bases between them. Overall study findings and caveats: The study found that DPC sensitization did not change TCRs above 1 in 1000 frequency.

The V and J genes are TRBV20-1 and TRBJ2-4; D remains unclear. The sequencing here drew on whole blood, taken in connection with sensitization to the hapten diphenylcyclopropenone (DPC). This sequence originates from a woman aged 18-35 years with alopecia areata. Some clones in this sample may be carry-over from other donors' samples. The CDR3 sequence is CSARDRSGNGNIQYF. CDR3 coding DNA: TGCAGTGCTAGAGATAGGTCAGGTAACGGAAACATTCAGTACTTC.